This T cell receptor beta chain was profiled in a study of blood T cell repertoires in COVID-19. V lost 0 bases, J lost 8 bases, and 10 bases lay in between. Germline-derived CDR1 and CDR2 are SGHNT and YENEEA. The CDR3 runs to 13 residues. Sequencing used immunoSEQ multiplex PCR; TCRdb keeps in-frame clones, though not all of them. The sample lists under 300,000 clones; 80% to 95% were seen once. Sequencing was carried out using PBMCs or T cells enriched from blood (not recorded which). The TCR sequence derives from a woman aged 18-29 years who had recovered from COVID-19. The chain uses TRBV11-3 and TRBJ1-1; D gene ambiguous. CDR3 nucleotide sequence: TGTGCCAGCAGCTTAGATCGGCGGGTCGAAGCTTTCTTT. Translated: CASSLDRRVEAFF.